The 18 T cell receptor beta chains given below trace back to one sample, sequenced in a study of long-term antiretroviral therapy in people with HIV. Version v3.0 of the immunoSEQ assay was performed at survey level. Clones were read by immunoSEQ multiplex PCR, and TCRdb kept only the in-frame ones, dropping some. The top ten clones hold about 9.2% of a sample with around 21,000 clones, 90% of them seen once. Specimen: unsorted PBMCs, collected approximately 4.2 years before starting antiretroviral therapy. The receptors originated from a young woman with HIV.

The chain joins TRBV7-9 to TRBJ2-6, with TRBD2 as a possible D gene (6 bases). V was clipped by 5 bases and J by 0 bases, with 20 bases between them. Germline V gene data show CDR1 as SEHNR and CDR2 as FQNEAQ (reference sequence). This CDR3 spans 19 amino acids. The CDR3 DNA follows: TGTGCCAGCAGCGGCTCGGGTGGGACTCATAGCTCTGGGGCCAACGTCCTGACTTTC. This sequence encodes CASSGSGGTHSSGANVLTF.

The chain is built from TRBV11-1 and TRBJ1-2, with D unresolved. V gave up 2 bases and J gave up 4 bases, with 11 bases separating them. Looked up from germline, CDR1 is SGHAT and CDR2 is FQDESV (reference sequence). The CDR3 loop spans 14 amino acids. CDR3 in DNA: TGTGCCAGCAGCTTAACTTCAGACGGCTATGGCTACACCTTC. Its protein is CASSLTSDGYGYTF.

This clone showed up just once. J is TRBJ1-2 and V is TRBV7-2; no clear D. Deletions cut 1 base from V and 3 bases from J, with 9 bases between. Looked up from germline, CDR1 is SGHTA and CDR2 is FQGNSA. The CDR3 has 14 residues. CDR3 in amino acids: CASSLGFIYYGYTF. The CDR3 nucleotides read TGTGCCAGCAGCTTAGGTTTCATTTACTATGGCTACACCTTC.

The J gene is TRBJ2-5, the V gene TRBV30; D is perhaps TRBD2 (5 bases). CDR3 length: 14 residues. The germline CDR1 and CDR2 sequences are GTSNPN and SVGIG (reference sequence). The V end was cut by 3 bases, the J end by 5 bases, with 16 bases between. CDR3 nucleotide sequence: TGTGCCTGGAGCGAACTCGTGGACTCGGAGACCCAGTACTTC. This encodes CAWSELVDSETQYF.

V gene TRBV19 combines with J gene TRBJ1-5, with a tentative D call TRBD1 (5 bases). The germline V gene encodes CDR1 LNHDA and CDR2 SQIVND (reference sequence). CDR3 length: 12 amino acids. CDR3 region: CASGNRNQPQHF. DNA of the CDR3: TGTGCGTCAGGGAATAGAAATCAGCCCCAGCATTTT.

The count of this clone is one. The chain recombines TRBV15 with TRBJ1-5, with D uncertain. Trimming left V 0 bases short and J 6 bases short, with 12 bases between. The CDR3 covers 15 residues. Germline-derived CDR1 and CDR2 are LNHNV and YYDKDF (reference sequence). CDR3 DNA sequence: TGTGCCACCAGCAGAGATTGGGCCCCTGGTCAGCCCCAGCATTTT. This encodes CATSRDWAPGQPQHF.

The rearrangement uses TRBV13 and TRBJ2-7; 15 bases match TRBD2. V dropped 5 bases and J dropped 7; count of bases not matched to a gene: 6. CDR1 and CDR2 (germline): PRHDT, FYEKMQ (reference sequence). The CDR3 has 15 residues. As DNA, the CDR3 is TGTGCCAGCAGCAGGGGACTAGCGGGGGGAGGGGAGCAGTACTTC. The encoded protein is CASSRGLAGGGEQYF.

The V and J genes are TRBV4-1 and TRBJ1-6, with D perhaps TRBD1 (6 bases). The CDR3 is 18 amino acids. Germline lookup yields CDR1 MGHRA and CDR2 YSYEKL. V was shortened by 0 bases and J by 6 bases, with 18 bases between the two germline ends. CDR3 nucleotide sequence: TGCGCCAGCAGCCAAGATCATCCAGGGGCAAGATTTAATTCACCCCTCCACTTT. It is translated as CASSQDHPGARFNSPLHF.

The genes are TRBV5-1 and TRBJ1-1; 7 bases map to TRBD1. The CDR3 spans 16 residues. In germline, CDR1 is SGHRS, CDR2 YFSETQ. The V and J ends lost 3 bases and 0 bases, in that order; junction bases with no gene match: 8. CDR3 region: CASSSGQNYMNTEAFF. In DNA form, the CDR3 reads TGCGCCAGCAGCTCGGGACAGAATTACATGAACACTGAAGCTTTCTTT. Full variable domain (missing parts from reference TRBV5-1 and TRBJ1-1): KAGVTQTPRYLIKTRGQQVTLSCSPISGHRSVSWYQQTPGQGLQFLFEYFSETQRNKGNFPGRFSGRQFSNSRSEMNVSTLELGDSALYLCASSSGQNYMNTEAFFGQGTRLTVV.

V is TRBV30 and J is TRBJ2-1; 7 bases are a match to TRBD2. Germline CDR1 reads GTSNPN; CDR2 reads SVGIG (reference sequence). The CDR3 has 13 residues. V was clipped by 8 bases and J by 3 bases; unmatched bases: 7. The DNA for the CDR3 is TGTGCCAAATCTAGCGGAGTCTACAATGAGCAGTTCTTC. As protein: CAKSSGVYNEQFF.

The sample holds one count of this clone. The chain recombines TRBV7-9 with TRBJ1-5, with D perhaps matching TRBD1 (5 bases). The CDR3 runs 13 residues. Per germline, CDR1 SEHNR and CDR2 FQNEAQ (reference sequence). V lost 5 bases to trimming and J lost 6 bases, with 11 bases between them. The CDR3 DNA follows: TGTGCCAGCAGCCCGACAGTTAGTCAGCCCCAGCATTTT. This gives the protein CASSPTVSQPQHF. Using reference TRBV7-9 and TRBJ1-5 for the parts outside the CDR3, the full variable domain is DTGVSQNPRHKITKRGQNVTFRCDPISEHNRLYWYRQTLGQGPEFLTYFQNEAQLEKSRLLSDRFSAERPKGSFSTLEIQRTEQGDSAMYLCASSPTVSQPQHFGDGTRLSIL.

The chain couples TRBV5-1 to TRBJ1-4; D remains unclear. Germline values: CDR1 SGHRS, CDR2 YFSETQ. The CDR3 consists of 15 residues. The V end was cut by 0 bases, the J end by 0 bases, with 6 bases between. The CDR3 sequence is CASSLAGTTNEKLFF. DNA for the CDR3: TGCGCCAGCAGCTTGGCCGGGACAACTAATGAAAAACTGTTTTTT. The variable domain in full, completed from reference TRBV5-1 and TRBJ1-4, reads KAGVTQTPRYLIKTRGQQVTLSCSPISGHRSVSWYQQTPGQGLQFLFEYFSETQRNKGNFPGRFSGRQFSNSRSEMNVSTLELGDSALYLCASSLAGTTNEKLFFGSGTQLSVL.

This clone is medium-sized by share. The chain combines TRBV10-3 with TRBJ1-2; perhaps TRBD1 as D (5 bases). The CDR3 is made up of 14 amino acids. Germline V lookup: CDR1 ENHRY, CDR2 SYGVKD. The V end was cut by 4 bases, the J end by 0 bases, with 9 bases between. In nucleotides, the CDR3 is TGTGCCATCAGTGCTGGGGCGGCTAACTATGGCTACACCTTC. This sequence encodes CAISAGAANYGYTF.

This clone was seen only once. The rearrangement joins TRBV5-6 to TRBJ2-3; D is unclear. With 0 bases removed from V and 0 bases from J, the gap between germline ends came to 8 bases. The germline V gene has CDR1 SGHDT and CDR2 YYEEEE. The CDR3 consists of 15 residues. This CDR3 is CASSLGDLSTDTQYF. Written as DNA, the CDR3 is TGTGCCAGCAGCTTGGGGGATCTAAGCACAGATACGCAGTATTTT.

V usage is TRBV10-2 and J usage is TRBJ2-7; possibly TRBD1 for D (7 bases). The CDR3 is 14 amino acids. Germline lookup yields CDR1 WSHSY and CDR2 SAAADI. With 3 bases removed from V and 3 bases from J, the gap between germline ends came to 12 bases. CDR3 protein: CASSDGQDYYEQYF. CDR3 DNA: TGCGCCAGCAGTGACGGACAGGACTACTACGAGCAGTACTTC.

The J gene is TRBJ2-7, the V gene TRBV7-6, with D possibly called TRBD1 or TRBD2 (5 bases each). The CDR3 length is 15 residues. Germline lookup yields CDR1 SGHVS and CDR2 FNYEAQ. V was shortened by 5 bases and J by 4 bases, with 18 bases between the two germline ends. CDR3 nucleotide sequence: TGTGCCAGCAGCCCTGGGACGGATCTGTGGTACGAGCAGTACTTC. This sequence encodes CASSPGTDLWYEQYF. The variable domain in full, with the rest retrieved from reference TRBV7-6 and TRBJ2-7, is GAGVSQSPRYKVTKRGQDVALRCDPISGHVSLYWYRQALGQGPEFLTYFNYEAQQDKSGLPNDRFSAERPEGSISTLTIQRTEQRDSAMYRCASSPGTDLWYEQYFGPGTRLTVT.

CDR3 DNA: TGTGCCAGCAGCTCACAGGGGTTGAACACCGGGGAGCTGTTTTTT. Amino acids: CASSSQGLNTGELFF. The genes are TRBV7-6 and TRBJ2-2, with 7 bases matching TRBD1. Germline V gene sequence: CDR1 SGHVS, CDR2 FNYEAQ. V lost 4 bases to trimming and J lost 1 base; unmatched junction nucleotides: 3. This CDR3 contains 15 residues.

The chain has TRBV27 and TRBJ1-2; D is perhaps TRBD1 (6 bases). The germline V gene has CDR1 MNHEY and CDR2 SMNVEV (reference sequence). Trimming shortened V by 7 bases and J by 7 bases, and 16 bases separated the two germline ends. The length of the CDR3 is 13 residues. CDR3 bases: TGTGCCAGCACAACGGGGGGGCGGGGTGGCTACACCTTC. It encodes CASTTGGRGGYTF.